The clone carrying this T cell receptor (beta chain) was counted between two and nine times. In the study's own analysis: The assay estimated nucleated cells by amplifying reference gene primers. Clones were read by immunoSEQ multiplex PCR, and TCRdb kept only the in-frame ones, dropping some. For V, J and clone size, that table is used; D and trimming come from the DNA. The repertoire consists of about 200,000 clones, with 80% to 90% occurring once and the leading ten covering 3% to 3.5%. This sample stems from a study of blood T cell repertoires in COVID-19. As for the study in general: COVID-19 samples collected from the United States, Italy and Spain covered acute and convalescent phases.

The length of the CDR3 is 14 residues. Trimming stripped 2 bases from V and 3 bases from J, with 11 bases between. Germline assignment: CDR1 GTSNPN and CDR2 SVGIG (reference sequence). This sequence was found in a man aged 55 to 69 with acute or convalescent COVID-19. The V call is TRBV30, the J call TRBJ1-5; D may be TRBD1 (6 bases). The specimen was peripheral blood. CDR3 in amino acids: CAWSLQGSNQPQHF. The CDR3 DNA reads as TGTGCCTGGAGTCTACAGGGATCCAATCAGCCCCAGCATTTT.